This T cell receptor beta chain was sequenced for a study of T cells in Graves' hyperthyroidism and ophthalmopathy. Amplification of TCR beta CDR3 regions was performed using RNA transcripts as template. First-round RT-PCR with HTBI primers amplified the TCR CDR3 region. TCRdb passed the multiplex PCR reads through MiXCR, listing each CDR3 protein once. Of about 840,000 distinct CDR3 sequences listed, roughly 37% are singletons. The hyperthyroidism was newly diagnosed and had lasted under 2 months; the patients were aged 18 to 65. Not enrolled were patients with uncontrolled infection, other autoimmune disease, pregnancy or lactation. Material: blood. The receptor was isolated from a man younger than 35 with Graves' hyperthyroidism.

CDR3 in DNA: TGTGCCAGCAGTACACGGACAGGGGGCGAGACCGGGGAGCTGTTTTTT. It translates to CASSTRTGGETGELFF. The chain employs TRBV7-8 and TRBJ2-2, with 11 bases aligning to TRBD1. CDR3 length: 16 amino acids. The J segment lost 5 bases and the V segment lost 6 bases, leaving 8 bases of the junction unmatched. Germline-derived CDR1 and CDR2 are SGHVS and FQNEAQ.